The 16 T cell receptor beta chains below were found in one sample sequenced in a study of monozygotic twins with inflammatory bowel disease. TCRdb derives one entry per CDR3 protein from the 5' RACE reads, leaving out DNA. The sample yields about 160,000 distinct CDR3 sequences, of which the top ten take up under 3.5%. Sequenced material: blood. Source of these receptors: a human donor with ulcerative colitis or Crohn's disease, or a healthy co-twin of an affected twin (not recorded which).

V and J are TRBV5-1 and TRBJ1-1; TCRdb gives TRBD1 as the D gene, but with no DNA this cannot be confirmed. This CDR3 region has 15 residues. Per germline, CDR1 SGHRS and CDR2 YFSETQ. CDR3: CASSLAETGATEAFF.

This chain connects TRBV6-1 to TRBJ1-1; TCRdb lists TRBD1, though no DNA is available to test this call. Germline V CDR1 and CDR2: MNHNS, SASEGT. The CDR3 contains 16 residues. CDR3 region: CASSDPGGRWGTEAFF.

V gene TRBV11-2 combines with J gene TRBJ2-3; TCRdb picks TRBD2, but there is no DNA to check that call. Germline CDR1 SGHAT, CDR2 FQNNGV. CDR3 length: 16 amino acids. CDR3 amino acids: CASSSRGAGAAGTQYF.

The chain carries TRBV7-3 and TRBJ2-1; the D call from TCRdb, TRBD2, cannot be confirmed without DNA. From germline, CDR1 is SGHTA and CDR2 FQGTGA. The CDR3 covers 19 residues. CDR3 in amino acids: CASSLSPRSSGITYNEQFF.

V usage is TRBV7-9 and J usage is TRBJ2-2; TCRdb calls TRBD1, which cannot be checked without DNA. Germline CDR1 is SEHNR and CDR2 is FQNEAQ (reference sequence). This CDR3 has 15 amino acids. CDR3 amino acids: CASRRRRGNTGELFF. The full variable domain, rest sourced from reference TRBV7-9 and TRBJ2-2, is DTGVSQNPRHKITKRGQNVTFRCDPISEHNRLYWYRQTLGQGPEFLTYFQNEAQLEKSRLLSDRFSAERPKGSFSTLEIQRTEQGDSAMYLCASRRRRGNTGELFFGEGSRLTVL.

This rearrangement joins TRBV12-3 or TRBV12-4 to TRBJ2-3; the D call from TCRdb, TRBD1, cannot be confirmed without DNA. CDR3 size: 17 residues. This CDR3 is CASSTLSDAGVTDTQYF.

The gene calls are TRBV7-7 and TRBJ2-1; TCRdb designates TRBD1, a call that cannot be tested without DNA. Germline V lookup: CDR1 SSHAT, CDR2 FNYEAQ (reference sequence). The CDR3 is 15 residues long. The CDR3 reads CASSLGGSAYNEQFF.

The V call is TRBV28, the J call TRBJ1-5; TCRdb's D call, TRBD1, is unchecked because there is no DNA. The germline V gene encodes CDR1 MDHEN and CDR2 SYDVKM. This CDR3 contains 16 residues. CDR3: CATGSGTGRRNQPQHF.

The V call is TRBV11-2, the J call TRBJ1-5. In germline, CDR1 is SGHAT, CDR2 FQNNGV. The CDR3 extends over 18 amino acids. The CDR3 spells CASSLIAGAFDSNQPQHF.

The gene calls are TRBV12-3 or TRBV12-4 and TRBJ1-5; TCRdb lists TRBD1, though no DNA is available to test this call. This CDR3 has 16 residues. This CDR3 reads CASSLEPGQGGQPQHF.

The chain is built from TRBV6-5 and TRBJ2-7. CDR1 is MNHEY, CDR2 SVGAGI, per germline. The CDR3 length is 13 residues. CDR3 residues: CASSYRVGYEQYF.

This chain joins TRBV20-1 and TRBJ2-7. CDR1 is DFQATT, CDR2 SNEGSKA, per germline (reference sequence). The CDR3 sequence is 13 residues long. The CDR3: CSARGRNSYEQYF.

The chain combines TRBV28 with TRBJ2-1; there is no DNA to check the TCRdb D call of TRBD2. Germline CDR1 and CDR2: MDHEN and SYDVKM. CDR3 length: 16 amino acids. The CDR3 sequence: CASSRVSGSGFNEQFF.

J is TRBJ1-5 and V is TRBV27; checking the TCRdb D call of TRBD1 is not possible without DNA. There are 18 residues in the CDR3. Germline V gene data show CDR1 as MNHEY and CDR2 as SMNVEV (reference sequence). This CDR3 is CASSPGTGVRGSNQPQHF.

J is TRBJ2-1 and V is TRBV12-3 or TRBV12-4. This CDR3 is built from 13 residues. CDR3 in amino acids: CASSLSVSGEQFF.

The chain links TRBV4-1 to TRBJ2-5; checking the TCRdb D call of TRBD1 is not possible without DNA. Per the germline V gene, CDR1 is MGHRA and CDR2 is YSYEKL. The CDR3 contains 17 residues. CDR3 protein: CASSRRGGERLQETQYF.